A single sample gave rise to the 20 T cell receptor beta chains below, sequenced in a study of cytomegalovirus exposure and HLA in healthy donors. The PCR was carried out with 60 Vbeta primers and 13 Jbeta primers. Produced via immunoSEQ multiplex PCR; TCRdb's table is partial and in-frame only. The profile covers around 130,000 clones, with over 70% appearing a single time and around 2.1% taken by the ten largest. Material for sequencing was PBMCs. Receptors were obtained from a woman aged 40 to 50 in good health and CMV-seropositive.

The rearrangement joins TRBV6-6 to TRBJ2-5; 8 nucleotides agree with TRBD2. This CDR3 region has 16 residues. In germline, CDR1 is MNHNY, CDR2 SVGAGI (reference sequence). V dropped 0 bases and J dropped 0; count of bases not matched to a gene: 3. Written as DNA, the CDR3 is TGTGCCAGCAGTTACTCGGGACTAGGAAACCAAGAGACCCAGTACTTC. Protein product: CASSYSGLGNQETQYF.

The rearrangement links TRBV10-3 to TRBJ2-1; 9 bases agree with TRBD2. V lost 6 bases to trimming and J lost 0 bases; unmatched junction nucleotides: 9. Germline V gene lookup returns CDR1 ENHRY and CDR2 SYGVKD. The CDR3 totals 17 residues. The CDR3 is CAISAQAGGDSYNEQFF. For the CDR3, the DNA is TGTGCCATCAGCGCACAAGCGGGAGGAGACTCCTACAATGAGCAGTTCTTC.

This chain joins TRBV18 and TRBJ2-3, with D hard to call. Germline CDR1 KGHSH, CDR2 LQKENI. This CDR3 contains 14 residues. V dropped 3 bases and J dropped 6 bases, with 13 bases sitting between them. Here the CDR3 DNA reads TGTGCCAGCTCACCTCGCTCCCGCCGGGATACGCAGTATTTT. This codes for CASSPRSRRDTQYF. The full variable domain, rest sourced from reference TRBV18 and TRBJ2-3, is NAGVMQNPRHLVRRRGQEARLRCSPMKGHSHVYWYRQLPEEGLKFMVYLQKENIIDESGMPKERFSAEFPKEGPSILRIQQVVRGDSAAYFCASSPRSRRDTQYFGPGTRLTVL.

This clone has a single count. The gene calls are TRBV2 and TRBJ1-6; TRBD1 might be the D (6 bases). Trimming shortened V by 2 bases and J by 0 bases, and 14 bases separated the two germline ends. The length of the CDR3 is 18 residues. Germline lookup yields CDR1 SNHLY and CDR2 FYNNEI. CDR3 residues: CASSERQEWYSYNSPLHF. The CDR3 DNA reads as TGTGCCAGCAGTGAAAGACAGGAGTGGTACTCCTATAATTCACCCCTCCACTTT.

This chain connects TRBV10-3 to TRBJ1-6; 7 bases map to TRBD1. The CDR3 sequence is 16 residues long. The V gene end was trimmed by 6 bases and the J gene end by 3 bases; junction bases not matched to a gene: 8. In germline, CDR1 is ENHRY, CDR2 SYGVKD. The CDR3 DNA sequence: TGTGCCATCAGGGCACAGGGGTTCGACTATAATTCACCCCTCCACTTT. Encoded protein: CAIRAQGFDYNSPLHF.

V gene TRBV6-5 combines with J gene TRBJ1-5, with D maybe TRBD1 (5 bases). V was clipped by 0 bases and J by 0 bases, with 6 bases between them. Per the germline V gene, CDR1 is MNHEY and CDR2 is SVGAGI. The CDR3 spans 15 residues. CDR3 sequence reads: CASSYSGDSNQPQHF. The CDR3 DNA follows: TGTGCCAGCAGTTACTCAGGGGATAGCAATCAGCCCCAGCATTTT.

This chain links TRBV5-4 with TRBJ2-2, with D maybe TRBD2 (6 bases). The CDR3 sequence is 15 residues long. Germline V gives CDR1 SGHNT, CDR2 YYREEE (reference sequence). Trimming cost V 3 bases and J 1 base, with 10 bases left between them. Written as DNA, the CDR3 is TGTGCCAGCAGCTCGGGACTTCTGAACACCGGGGAGCTGTTTTTT. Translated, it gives CASSSGLLNTGELFF.

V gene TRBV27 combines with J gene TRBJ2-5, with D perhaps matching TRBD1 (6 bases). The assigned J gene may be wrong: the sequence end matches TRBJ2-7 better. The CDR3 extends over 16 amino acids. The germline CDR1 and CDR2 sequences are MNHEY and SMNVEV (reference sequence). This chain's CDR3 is CASSATDRSSSYEQYF. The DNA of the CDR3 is TGTGCCAGCAGTGCAACCGACAGGTCTAGCTCCTACGAGCAGTACTTC.

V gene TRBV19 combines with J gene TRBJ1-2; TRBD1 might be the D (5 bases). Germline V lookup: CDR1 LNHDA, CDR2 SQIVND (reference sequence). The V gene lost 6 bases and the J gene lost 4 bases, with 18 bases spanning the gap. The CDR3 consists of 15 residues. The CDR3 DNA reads TGTGCCAGTAGCCAAAACGGGAGGGGAAGCTATGGCTACACCTTC. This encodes CASSQNGRGSYGYTF. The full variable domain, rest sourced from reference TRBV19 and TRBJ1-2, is DGGITQSPKYLFRKEGQNVTLSCEQNLNHDAMYWYRQDPGQGLRLIYYSQIVNDFQKGDIAEGYSVSREKKESFPLTVTSAQKNPTAFYLCASSQNGRGSYGYTFGSGTRLTVV.

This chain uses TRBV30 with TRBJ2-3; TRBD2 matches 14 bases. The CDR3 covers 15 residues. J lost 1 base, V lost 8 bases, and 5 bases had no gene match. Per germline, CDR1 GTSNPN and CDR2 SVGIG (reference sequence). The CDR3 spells CARTSGGPGTDTQYF. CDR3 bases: TGTGCCCGGACTAGCGGGGGGCCCGGCACAGATACGCAGTATTTT. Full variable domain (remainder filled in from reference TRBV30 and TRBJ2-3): SQTIHQWPATLVQPVGSPLSLECTVEGTSNPNLYWYRQAAGRGLQLLFYSVGIGQISSEVPQNLSASRPQDRQFILSSKKLLLSDSGFYLCARTSGGPGTDTQYFGPGTRLTVL.

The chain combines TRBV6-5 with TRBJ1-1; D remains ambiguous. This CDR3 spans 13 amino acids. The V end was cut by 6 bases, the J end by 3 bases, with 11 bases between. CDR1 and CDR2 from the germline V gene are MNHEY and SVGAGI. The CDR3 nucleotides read TGTGCCAGCAGGAGGGCCCCCGACACTGAAGCTTTCTTT. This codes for CASRRAPDTEAFF.

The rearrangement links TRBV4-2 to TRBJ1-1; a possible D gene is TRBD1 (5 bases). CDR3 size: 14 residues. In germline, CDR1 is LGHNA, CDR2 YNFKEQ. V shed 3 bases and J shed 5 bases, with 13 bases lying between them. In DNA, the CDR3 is TGTGCCAGCAGCCAGGCACAGGTGAGGACTGAAGCTTTCTTT. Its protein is CASSQAQVRTEAFF.

CDR3 in amino acids: CASSPGTSGYYEQYF. CDR3 coding DNA: TGTGCCAGCAGCCCAGGGACTAGCGGATACTACGAGCAGTACTTC. This chain uses TRBV28 with TRBJ2-7; 11 positions agree with TRBD2. CDR1 and CDR2 (germline): MDHEN, SYDVKM. J was trimmed by 3 bases and V by 6 bases; bases with no gene match: 7. This CDR3 is built from 15 residues.

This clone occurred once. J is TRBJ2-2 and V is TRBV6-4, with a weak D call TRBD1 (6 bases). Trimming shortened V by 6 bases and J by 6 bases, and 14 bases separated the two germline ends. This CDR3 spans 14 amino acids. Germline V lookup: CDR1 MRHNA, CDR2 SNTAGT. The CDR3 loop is CASRDSESSGELFF. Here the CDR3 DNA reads TGTGCCAGCAGGGACAGTGAGTCTTCCGGGGAGCTGTTTTTT.

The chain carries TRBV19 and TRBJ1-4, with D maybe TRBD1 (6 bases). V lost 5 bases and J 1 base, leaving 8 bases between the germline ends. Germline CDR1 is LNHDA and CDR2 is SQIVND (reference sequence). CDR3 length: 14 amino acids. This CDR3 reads CASSLTGTNEKLFF. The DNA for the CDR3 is TGTGCCAGTAGTCTGACAGGAACTAATGAAAAACTGTTTTTT. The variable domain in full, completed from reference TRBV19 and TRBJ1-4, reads DGGITQSPKYLFRKEGQNVTLSCEQNLNHDAMYWYRQDPGQGLRLIYYSQIVNDFQKGDIAEGYSVSREKKESFPLTVTSAQKNPTAFYLCASSLTGTNEKLFFGSGTQLSVL.

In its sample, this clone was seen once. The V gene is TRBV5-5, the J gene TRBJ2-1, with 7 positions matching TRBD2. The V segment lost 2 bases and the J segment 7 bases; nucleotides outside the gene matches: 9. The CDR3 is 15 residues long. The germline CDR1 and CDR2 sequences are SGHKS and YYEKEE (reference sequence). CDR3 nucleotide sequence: TGTGCCAGCAGCTTAGGGGTCCGAGCGGGGAATGAGCAGTTCTTC. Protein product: CASSLGVRAGNEQFF.

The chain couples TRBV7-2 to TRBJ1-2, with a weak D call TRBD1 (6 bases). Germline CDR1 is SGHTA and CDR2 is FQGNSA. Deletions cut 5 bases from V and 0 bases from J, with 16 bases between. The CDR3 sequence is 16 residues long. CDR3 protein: CASSVDSGDANYGYTF. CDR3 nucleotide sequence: TGTGCCAGCAGCGTGGACAGCGGAGATGCTAACTATGGCTACACCTTC.

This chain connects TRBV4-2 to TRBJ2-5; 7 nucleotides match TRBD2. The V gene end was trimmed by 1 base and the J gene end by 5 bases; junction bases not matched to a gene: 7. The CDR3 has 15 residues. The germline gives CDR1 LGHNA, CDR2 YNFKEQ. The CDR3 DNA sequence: TGTGCCAGCAGCCAAGGACGGAACGGGGGGGAGACCCAGTACTTC. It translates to CASSQGRNGGETQYF.

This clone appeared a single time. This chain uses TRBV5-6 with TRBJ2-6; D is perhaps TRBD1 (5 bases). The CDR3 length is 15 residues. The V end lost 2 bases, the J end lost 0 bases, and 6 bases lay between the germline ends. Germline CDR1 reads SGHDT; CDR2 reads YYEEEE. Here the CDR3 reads CASSFQGSGANVLTF. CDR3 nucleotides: TGTGCCAGCAGCTTCCAGGGCTCTGGGGCCAACGTCCTGACTTTC.

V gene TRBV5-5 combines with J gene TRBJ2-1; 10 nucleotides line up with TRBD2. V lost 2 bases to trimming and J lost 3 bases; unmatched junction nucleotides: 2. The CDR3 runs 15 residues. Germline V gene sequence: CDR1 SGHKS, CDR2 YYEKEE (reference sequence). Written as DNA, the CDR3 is TGTGCCAGCAGCTTTCTAGCGGGGGACTACAATGAGCAGTTCTTC. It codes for CASSFLAGDYNEQFF. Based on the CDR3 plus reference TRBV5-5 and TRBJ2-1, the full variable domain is DAGVTQSPTHLIKTRGQQVTLRCSPISGHKSVSWYQQVLGQGPQFIFQYYEKEERGRGNFPDRFSARQFPNYSSELNVNALLLGDSALYLCASSFLAGDYNEQFFGPGTRLTVL.